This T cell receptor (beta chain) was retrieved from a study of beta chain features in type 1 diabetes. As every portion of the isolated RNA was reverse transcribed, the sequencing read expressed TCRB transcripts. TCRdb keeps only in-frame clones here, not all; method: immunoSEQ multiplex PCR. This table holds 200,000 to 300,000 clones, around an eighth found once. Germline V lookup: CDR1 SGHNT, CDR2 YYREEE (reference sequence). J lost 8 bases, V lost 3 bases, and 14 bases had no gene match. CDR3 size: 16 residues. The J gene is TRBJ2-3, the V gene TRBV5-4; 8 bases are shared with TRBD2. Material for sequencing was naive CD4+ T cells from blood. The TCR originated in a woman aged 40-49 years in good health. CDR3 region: CASSSSGLAGLITQYF. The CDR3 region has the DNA TGTGCCAGCAGCTCGAGTGGGCTAGCGGGTCTCATTACGCAGTATTTT.